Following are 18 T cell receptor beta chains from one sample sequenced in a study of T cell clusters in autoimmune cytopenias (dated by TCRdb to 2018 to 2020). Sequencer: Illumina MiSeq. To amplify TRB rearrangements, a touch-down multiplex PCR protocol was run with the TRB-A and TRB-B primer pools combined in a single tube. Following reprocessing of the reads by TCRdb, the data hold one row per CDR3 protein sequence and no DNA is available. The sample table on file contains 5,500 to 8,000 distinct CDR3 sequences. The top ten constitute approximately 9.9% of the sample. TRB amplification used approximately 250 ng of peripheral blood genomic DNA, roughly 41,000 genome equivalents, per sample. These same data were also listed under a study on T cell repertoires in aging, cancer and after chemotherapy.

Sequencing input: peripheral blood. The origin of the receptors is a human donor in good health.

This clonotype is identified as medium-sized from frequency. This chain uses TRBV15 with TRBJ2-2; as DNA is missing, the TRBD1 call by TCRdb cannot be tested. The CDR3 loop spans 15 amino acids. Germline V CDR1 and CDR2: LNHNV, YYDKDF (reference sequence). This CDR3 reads CATSRVRVSAGELFF.

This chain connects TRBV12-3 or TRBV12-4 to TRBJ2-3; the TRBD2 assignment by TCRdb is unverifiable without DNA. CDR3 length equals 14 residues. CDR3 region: CASRPGTVTDTQYF.

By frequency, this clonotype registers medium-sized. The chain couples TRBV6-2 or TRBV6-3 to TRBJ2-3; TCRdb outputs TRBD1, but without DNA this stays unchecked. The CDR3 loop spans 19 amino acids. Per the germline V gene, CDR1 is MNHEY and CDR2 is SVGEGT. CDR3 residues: CASSYSVGQGTWGTDTQYF.

Here the CDR3 reads CASSNPAIDYGYTF. V is TRBV19 and J is TRBJ1-2. Germline CDR1 reads LNHDA; CDR2 reads SQIVND (reference sequence). The CDR3 is made up of 14 amino acids.

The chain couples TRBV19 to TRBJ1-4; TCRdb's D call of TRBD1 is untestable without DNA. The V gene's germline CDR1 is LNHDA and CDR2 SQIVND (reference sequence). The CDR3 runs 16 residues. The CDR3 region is CASSWSLAGRRGKLFF.

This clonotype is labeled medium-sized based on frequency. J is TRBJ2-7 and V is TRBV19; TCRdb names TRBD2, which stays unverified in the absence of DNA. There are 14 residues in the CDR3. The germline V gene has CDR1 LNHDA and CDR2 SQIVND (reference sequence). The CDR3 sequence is CASSIGAGPYEQYF.

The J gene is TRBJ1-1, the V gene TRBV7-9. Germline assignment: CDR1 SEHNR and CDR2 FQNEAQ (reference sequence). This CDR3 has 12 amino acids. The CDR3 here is CASSRDLAEAFF. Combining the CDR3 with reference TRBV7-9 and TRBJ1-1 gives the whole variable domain DTGVSQNPRHKITKRGQNVTFRCDPISEHNRLYWYRQTLGQGPEFLTYFQNEAQLEKSRLLSDRFSAERPKGSFSTLEIQRTEQGDSAMYLCASSRDLAEAFFGQGTRLTVV.

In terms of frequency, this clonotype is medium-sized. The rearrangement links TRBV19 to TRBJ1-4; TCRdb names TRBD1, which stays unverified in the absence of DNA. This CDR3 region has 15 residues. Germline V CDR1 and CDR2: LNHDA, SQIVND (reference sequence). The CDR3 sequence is CASSMWTRPNEKLFF.

CDR3 sequence: CASRPGESNSGNTIYF. V is TRBV6-6 and J is TRBJ1-3. Looked up from germline, CDR1 is MNHNY and CDR2 is SVGAGI (reference sequence). The CDR3 loop spans 16 amino acids.

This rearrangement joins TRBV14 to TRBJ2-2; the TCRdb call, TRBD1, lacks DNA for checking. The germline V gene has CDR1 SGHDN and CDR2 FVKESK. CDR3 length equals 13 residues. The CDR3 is CASSPGFAGELFF.

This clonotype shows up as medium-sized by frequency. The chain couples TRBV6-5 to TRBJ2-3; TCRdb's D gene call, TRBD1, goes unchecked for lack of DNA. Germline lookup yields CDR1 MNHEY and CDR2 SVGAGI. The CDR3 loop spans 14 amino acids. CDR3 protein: CASTKTGETDTQYF.

The CDR3 is CASSGQGATEAFF. The chain is built from TRBV6-5 and TRBJ1-1; absent DNA, TCRdb's TRBD1 call cannot be checked. Per the germline V gene, CDR1 is MNHEY and CDR2 is SVGAGI. CDR3 length: 13 residues.

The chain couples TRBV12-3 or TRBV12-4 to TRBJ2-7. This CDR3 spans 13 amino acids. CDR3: CASSFLSFYEQYF.

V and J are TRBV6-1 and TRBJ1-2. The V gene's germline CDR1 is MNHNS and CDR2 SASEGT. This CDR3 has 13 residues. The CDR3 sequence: CASSWGGGLGYTF.

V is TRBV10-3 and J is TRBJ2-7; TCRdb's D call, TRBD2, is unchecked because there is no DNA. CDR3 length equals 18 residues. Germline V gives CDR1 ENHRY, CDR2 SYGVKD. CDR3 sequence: CATLDGPRVAVLQDEQYF.

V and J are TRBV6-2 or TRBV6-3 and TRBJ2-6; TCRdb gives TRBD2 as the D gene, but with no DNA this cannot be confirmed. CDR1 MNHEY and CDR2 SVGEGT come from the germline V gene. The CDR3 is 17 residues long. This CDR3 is CASSYEEGGFGANVLTF.

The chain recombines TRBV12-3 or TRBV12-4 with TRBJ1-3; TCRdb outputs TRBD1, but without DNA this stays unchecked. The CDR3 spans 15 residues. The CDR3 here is CASSYGQGGGNTIYF.

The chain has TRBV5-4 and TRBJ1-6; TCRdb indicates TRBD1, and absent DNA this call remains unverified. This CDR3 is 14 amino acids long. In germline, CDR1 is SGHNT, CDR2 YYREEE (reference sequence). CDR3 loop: CASSFDSLNSPLHF.